Following are 3 T cell receptor beta chains from one sample sequenced in a study of blood T cell repertoires in COVID-19. Produced via immunoSEQ multiplex PCR; TCRdb's table is partial and in-frame only. The sample gives hundreds of thousands of clones, approximately 90% of which show up once; approximately 9.3% is in the top ten. The specimen sequenced was PBMCs or T cells enriched from blood (not recorded which). These receptors all stem from a woman aged 45-65 years who had recovered from COVID-19.

The CDR3 bases are TGCGCCAGCAGCTTCCAGACTAGCGGGGGGGCCAATGAGCAGTTCTTC. This codes for CASSFQTSGGANEQFF. The chain joins TRBV4-1 to TRBJ2-1; 14 bases fit TRBD2. The germline V gene encodes CDR1 MGHRA and CDR2 YSYEKL. After removal of 5 bases from V and 6 bases from J, the junction contained 6 bases not matched to a gene. This CDR3 spans 16 amino acids.

Only a few counts were recorded for this clone. The sample has other DNA sequences that encode this CDR3 too. The chain is built from TRBV4-1 and TRBJ1-2, with 7 bases lining up with TRBD1. Germline-derived CDR1 and CDR2 are MGHRA and YSYEKL. Losses at the gene ends were 0 bases for V and 2 bases for J; bases not matched to a gene: 3. The CDR3 spans 15 residues. CDR3 nucleotide sequence: TGCGCCAGCAGCCAAGATCGGGGACAGAACTATGGCTACACCTTC. Translating gives CASSQDRGQNYGYTF.

The chain recombines TRBV19 with TRBJ2-1; 10 nucleotides align to TRBD2. From germline, CDR1 is LNHDA and CDR2 SQIVND (reference sequence). The CDR3 is made up of 14 amino acids. Trimming cost V 7 bases and J 5 bases; bases outside gene matches: 5. CDR3 bases: TGTGCCAGTACCCGGACTAGCGGACACAATGAGCAGTTCTTC. Residues: CASTRTSGHNEQFF.